The 8 T cell receptor beta chains reported below all come from one sample, sequenced in a study of Graves' ophthalmopathy and Graves' hyperthyroidism. Amplification of the TCR beta CDR3 regions used RNA transcripts (as template). An opening RT-PCR round employed HTBI primers and preceded a second-round multiplex PCR. TCRdb re-derived calls from the multiplex PCR reads in MiXCR, one entry per CDR3 protein. The sample yields around 400,000 distinct CDR3 sequences, 20% to 25% seen once. Sequencing was done on a sample of peripheral blood. All receptors come from a woman under 30 with stable Graves' hyperthyroidism.

This clonotype was seen many times. This chain connects TRBV5-1 to TRBJ2-7; 9 bases align to TRBD2. The CDR3 totals 18 residues. CDR1 SGHRS and CDR2 YFSETQ come from the germline V gene. V shed 0 bases, J shed 2 bases, and the junction held 12 bases outside the gene matches. The CDR3 protein is CASSLASKLAGLPYEQYF. DNA for the CDR3: TGCGCCAGCAGCTTGGCCTCGAAACTAGCGGGCCTTCCCTACGAGCAGTACTTC.

This clonotype was seen at least ten times. V usage is TRBV12-3 or TRBV12-4 and J usage is TRBJ1-5, with D tentatively TRBD1 (6 bases). V was shortened by 2 bases and J by 6 bases, with 8 bases between the two germline ends. The CDR3 extends over 13 amino acids. Written as DNA, the CDR3 is TGTGCCAGCAGTTTAAGGGGGGCTCAGCCCCAGCATTTT. This gives the protein CASSLRGAQPQHF.

This clonotype came up many times. Given a much more abundant clone one base away, this may be a read error. The chain uses TRBV11-2 and TRBJ2-5, with TRBD2 identical over 9 bases. The CDR3 is made up of 14 amino acids. Germline assignment: CDR1 SGHAT and CDR2 FQNNGV. CDR3: CASSPGTSQETKYF. CDR3 sequence (DNA): TGTGCCAGCAGCCCCGGGACTAGCCAAGAGACCAAGTACTTC.

This clonotype was found a few times. This chain joins TRBV7-9 and TRBJ2-7, with 8 bases aligning to TRBD1. Germline V gives CDR1 SEHNR, CDR2 FQNEAQ (reference sequence). Losses at the gene ends were 5 bases for V and 2 bases for J; bases not matched to a gene: 8. The CDR3 totals 15 residues. The CDR3 nucleotides read TGTGCCAGCAGCCAAGCTTCGGGACAGGCCTACGAGCAGTACTTC. This translates into CASSQASGQAYEQYF. Combining the CDR3 with reference TRBV7-9 and TRBJ2-7 gives the whole variable domain DTGVSQNPRHKITKRGQNVTFRCDPISEHNRLYWYRQTLGQGPEFLTYFQNEAQLEKSRLLSDRFSAERPKGSFSTLEIQRTEQGDSAMYLCASSQASGQAYEQYFGPGTRLTVT.

This clonotype was seen at least ten times. The rearrangement uses TRBV5-1 and TRBJ2-6; D not resolved. Germline V gives CDR1 SGHRS, CDR2 YFSETQ. CDR3 length: 19 residues. V was shortened by 4 bases and J by 2 bases, with 22 bases between the two germline ends. CDR3 sequence reads: CASSQSPASLQTGANVLTF. The CDR3 DNA reads as TGCGCCAGCAGCCAATCCCCGGCGAGCTTGCAAACTGGGGCCAACGTCCTGACTTTC.

This clonotype has ten or more counts. This chain connects TRBV19 to TRBJ2-2, with D perhaps TRBD1 (5 bases). Trimming cost V 4 bases and J 4 bases, with 13 bases left between them. Per the germline V gene, CDR1 is LNHDA and CDR2 is SQIVND (reference sequence). The CDR3 sequence is 15 residues long. This CDR3 is CASSRWGRGTGELFF. The DNA of the CDR3 is TGTGCCAGTAGTAGGTGGGGCAGAGGCACCGGGGAGCTGTTTTTT. Combining the CDR3 with reference TRBV19 and TRBJ2-2 gives the whole variable domain DGGITQSPKYLFRKEGQNVTLSCEQNLNHDAMYWYRQDPGQGLRLIYYSQIVNDFQKGDIAEGYSVSREKKESFPLTVTSAQKNPTAFYLCASSRWGRGTGELFFGEGSRLTVL.

This clonotype was counted ten times or more. The chain employs TRBV6-2 or TRBV6-3 and TRBJ1-1; TRBD1 is a possible D gene (5 bases). With 8 bases removed from V and 7 bases from J, the gap between germline ends came to 14 bases. Per germline, CDR1 MNHEY and CDR2 SVGEGT. CDR3 size: 12 residues. The CDR3 nucleotides are TGTGCCAGCGCCCGGGGCGCGGGTGAAGCTTTCTTT. Translation: CASARGAGEAFF.

This clonotype has only a few counts. The rearrangement links TRBV18 to TRBJ2-7; D is unclear. This CDR3 region has 15 residues. Trimming took off 3 bases at V and 0 bases at J, with 12 bases between the two ends. CDR1 KGHSH and CDR2 LQKENI come from the germline V gene. CDR3 in amino acids: CASSPSSDASYEQYF. CDR3 bases: TGTGCCAGCTCACCTTCCTCGGACGCCTCCTACGAGCAGTACTTC.